The present TCR beta chain was sequenced within a study of blood T cells in healthy people across ages. The study recruited healthy Caucasian donors from Russia who were aged about 6 to 90. J was trimmed by 3 bases and V by 6 bases; bases with no gene match: 9. Germline assignment: CDR1 LGHNA and CDR2 YSLEER. The CDR3 consists of 15 residues. It was with a sample-barcoded 5' primer and a J-beta primer mix that a second PCR of about 7 to 12 cycles was run. MiXCR, run by TCRdb on the 5' RACE reads, gives a single entry per CDR3 protein. The profile shows more than 900,000 distinct CDR3 sequences, about 28% of them singletons. These records were also assigned to another study, of T cells of mothers and their children.

The V call is TRBV4-3, the J call TRBJ1-2; 8 nucleotides agree with TRBD1. The sequence was obtained from a woman aged 40 to 49 in good health. Sequencing input: blood. CDR3 amino acids: CASSLAAGQDYGYTF. Written as DNA, the CDR3 is TGCGCCAGCAGTTTAGCGGCGGGACAGGACTATGGCTACACCTTC.